These 15 T cell receptor beta chains originate from one sample sequenced in a study of tumor and adjacent non-tumor tissue in lung cancer. A modified ARM-PCR protocol with three rounds of nested PCR amplified TCRbeta. TCRdb passed the multiplex PCR reads through MiXCR, listing each CDR3 protein once. The data hold around 66,000 distinct CDR3 sequences, with roughly 72% observed a single time. The template was RNA from unsorted bulk tissue. Sequencing input: lung tumor tissue. Receptors were obtained from a man aged 55 to 70 with non-small cell lung cancer.

The chain couples TRBV20-1 to TRBJ2-5, with D perhaps matching TRBD1 or TRBD2 (5 bases each). Per germline, CDR1 DFQATT and CDR2 SNEGSKA (reference sequence). This CDR3 is built from 13 residues. V was pared by 5 bases and J by 6 bases, with 16 bases between. The CDR3 spells CSAAEGTTQTQYF. The CDR3 nucleotides read TGCAGTGCTGCAGAGGGGACGACACAGACCCAGTACTTC.

The rearrangement joins TRBV12-3 or TRBV12-4 to TRBJ2-1; 8 bases are shared with TRBD2. With V trimmed by 5 bases and J by 6 bases, 18 bases remained unmatched. The length of the CDR3 is 18 residues. CDR3 region: CASSVRTSSLSYGNEQFF. The CDR3 bases are TGTGCCAGCAGTGTCAGGACTAGCAGTCTGAGTTACGGCAATGAGCAGTTCTTC.

This chain uses TRBV6-1 with TRBJ2-2; D is unclear. From germline, CDR1 is MNHNS and CDR2 SASEGT. V was cut by 8 bases and J by 9 bases, with 13 bases left in between. This CDR3 region has 12 residues. CDR3 loop: CASPKSTRELFF. In DNA form, the CDR3 reads TGTGCCAGCCCTAAGTCCACTAGGGAGCTGTTTTTT.

In regard to this clonotype: Germline is not matched at one junction end, which may reflect a read error. The rearrangement uses TRBV6-2 or TRBV6-3 and TRBJ1-1; D is possibly TRBD1 (6 bases). Germline V gene data show CDR1 as MNHEY and CDR2 as SVGEGT. The CDR3 spans 12 residues. The CDR3 bases are TGTGCCAGCAGAACCGCAGGGGCTGAAGCTTACTTT. Encoded protein: CASRTAGAEAYF.

The J gene is TRBJ1-1, the V gene TRBV29-1; D is perhaps TRBD1 (5 bases). With 6 bases removed from V and 4 bases from J, the gap between germline ends came to 18 bases. Per germline, CDR1 SQVTM and CDR2 ANQGSEA. This CDR3 is built from 14 residues. The CDR3 spells CSVKDKGATTEAFF. As DNA, the CDR3 is TGCAGCGTAAAGGACAAGGGAGCGACCACTGAAGCTTTCTTT.

With regard to this clonotype: Here the CDR3 omits its conserved ending phenylalanine or tryptophan, so a read error is the likely source. This chain joins TRBV5-1 and TRBJ2-7, with TRBD2 identical over 8 bases. Germline CDR1 and CDR2: SGHRS and YFSETQ. V was pared by 4 bases and J by 0 bases, with 12 bases of the junction left unmatched. The CDR3 loop spans 17 amino acids. In DNA form, the CDR3 reads TGCGCCAGCAGCCTGGTCCCTAGCGGGTCCAGCTCCTACGAGCAGTACTTA. It specifies CASSLVPSGSSSYEQYL.

This clonotype has more than one count but fewer than ten. Germline and junction disagree at one end, which may indicate a read error. The V gene is TRBV11-1, the J gene TRBJ1-1; possibly TRBD1 for D (5 bases). Germline values: CDR1 SGHAT, CDR2 FQDESV (reference sequence). This CDR3 has 13 amino acids. The CDR3 bases are TGTTCCAGCAGCATACAGGTGAACACTGAATCTTTCTTT. It specifies CSSSIQVNTESFF. Supplemented by reference TRBV11-1 and TRBJ1-1, the full variable domain reads EAEVAQSPRYKITEKSQAVAFWCDPISGHATLYWYRQILGQGPELLVQFQDESVVDDSQLPKDRFSAERLKGVDSTLKIQPAELGDSAMYLCSSSIQVNTESFFGQGTRLTVV.

The genes are TRBV6-5 and TRBJ1-5, with 8 bases lining up with TRBD1. V lost 8 bases to trimming and J lost 2 bases; unmatched junction nucleotides: 8. Germline-derived CDR1 and CDR2 are MNHEY and SVGAGI. The CDR3 extends over 15 amino acids. The CDR3 reads CASCHGQGGNQPQHF. CDR3 nucleotide sequence: TGTGCCAGCTGTCACGGACAGGGCGGCAATCAGCCCCAGCATTTT.

This clonotype was recorded many times. The V and J genes are TRBV5-1 and TRBJ1-1; D is uncertain. The length of the CDR3 is 14 residues. Trimming stripped 6 bases from V and 3 bases from J, with 15 bases between. Germline loops: CDR1 SGHRS, CDR2 YFSETQ. The CDR3 sequence: CASIPDDGDTEAFF. Written as DNA, the CDR3 is TGCGCCAGCATCCCGGACGACGGGGACACTGAAGCTTTCTTT. The complete variable domain, with remaining parts taken from reference TRBV5-1 and TRBJ1-1, reads KAGVTQTPRYLIKTRGQQVTLSCSPISGHRSVSWYQQTPGQGLQFLFEYFSETQRNKGNFPGRFSGRQFSNSRSEMNVSTLELGDSALYLCASIPDDGDTEAFFGQGTRLTVV.

This chain links TRBV20-1 with TRBJ2-7; TRBD1 or TRBD2 may be the D gene (5 bases each). With 1 base removed from V and 6 bases from J, the gap between germline ends came to 16 bases. The CDR3 is 14 amino acids. Germline CDR1 reads DFQATT; CDR2 reads SNEGSKA (reference sequence). The CDR3 spells CSARAGRERCEQYF. The CDR3 DNA reads TGCAGTGCTAGAGCGGGCAGGGAGCGATGCGAGCAGTACTTC.

In regard to this clonotype: At one end, the junction sequence differs from germline, possibly due to a read error. V is TRBV29-1 and J is TRBJ2-5, with D hard to call. The CDR3 extends over 13 amino acids. Germline CDR1 and CDR2: SQVTM and ANQGSEA. The CDR3 DNA reads TGCAGCATTGAAACTGGCGTACAAGAGACCCAGTACTTC. This encodes CSIETGVQETQYF.

As regards this clonotype: Possible read error: a much larger clone is one base away. V and J are TRBV28 and TRBJ2-2; TRBD2 agrees at 7 bases. This CDR3 is 16 amino acids long. Germline loops: CDR1 MDHEN, CDR2 SYDVKM. CDR3 nucleotides: TGTGCCAGCCGCCCTAGCGGAGGGATGAACACCTGGGAGCTGTTTTTT. The encoded protein is CASRPSGGMNTWELFF. Full variable domain (outside the CDR3, taken from reference TRBV28 and TRBJ2-2): DVKVTQSSRYLVKRTGEKVFLECVQDMDHENMFWYRQDPGLGLRLIYFSYDVKMKEKGDIPEGYSVSREKKERFSLILESASTNQTSMYLCASRPSGGMNTWELFFGEGSRLTVL.

With respect to this clonotype: Likely a read error: the CDR3 ends without its conserved phenylalanine or tryptophan. The chain has TRBV5-1 and TRBJ2-1; D is unresolved. This CDR3 has 16 amino acids. Germline CDR1 reads SGHRS; CDR2 reads YFSETQ. CDR3: CASSRVVDSSYNEQFV. The CDR3 DNA is TGTGCCAGCAGCCGAGTAGTGGATAGCTCCTACAATGAGCAGTTCGTC.

Regarding this clonotype: Relative to the germline gene, one junction end is altered; a read error may explain this. The rearrangement uses TRBV6-5 and TRBJ1-1; D not certain. Germline CDR1 and CDR2: MNHEY and SVGAGI. The CDR3 loop spans 11 amino acids. Here the CDR3 reads CASTENTGAFF. In nucleotides, the CDR3 is TGTGCCAGCACCGAGAACACTGGAGCTTTCTTT.

The CDR3 here is CASSLPNRLADTQYF. As DNA, the CDR3 is TGTGCCAGCAGTTTACCTAACCGACTCGCAGATACGCAGTATTTT. The chain links TRBV28 to TRBJ2-3; D not resolved. Germline values: CDR1 MDHEN, CDR2 SYDVKM. The CDR3 is 15 amino acids. Trimming left V 2 bases short and J 4 bases short, with 13 bases between. The full variable domain, with the rest looked up from reference TRBV28 and TRBJ2-3, is DVKVTQSSRYLVKRTGEKVFLECVQDMDHENMFWYRQDPGLGLRLIYFSYDVKMKEKGDIPEGYSVSREKKERFSLILESASTNQTSMYLCASSLPNRLADTQYFGPGTRLTVL.